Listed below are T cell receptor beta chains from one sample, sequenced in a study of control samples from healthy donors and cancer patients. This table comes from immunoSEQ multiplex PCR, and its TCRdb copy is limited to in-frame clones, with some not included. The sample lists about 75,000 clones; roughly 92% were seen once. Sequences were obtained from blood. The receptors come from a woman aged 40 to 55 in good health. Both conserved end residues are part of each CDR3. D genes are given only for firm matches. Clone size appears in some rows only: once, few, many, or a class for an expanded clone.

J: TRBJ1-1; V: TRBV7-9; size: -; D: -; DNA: TGTGCCAGCAGCTTGTCGGTAGGGCTGAACACTGAAGCTTTCTTT; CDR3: CASSLSVGLNTEAFF
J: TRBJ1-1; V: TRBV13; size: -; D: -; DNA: TGTGCCAGCAGCCTCGGGACGATCACTGAAGCTTTCTTT; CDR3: CASSLGTITEAFF
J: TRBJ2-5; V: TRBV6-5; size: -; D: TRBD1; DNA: TGTGCCAGCAGTTGGGGACAGGGACGGCAAGAGACCCAGTACTTC; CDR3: CASSWGQGRQETQYF
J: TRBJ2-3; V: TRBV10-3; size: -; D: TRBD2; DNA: TGTGCCATCAGTGCTAGCGGGGGGCCGGGAGATACGCAGTATTTT; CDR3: CAISASGGPGDTQYF
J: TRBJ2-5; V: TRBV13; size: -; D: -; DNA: TGTGCCAGTGCCTTCCTGTCGAGGGAGACCCAGTACTTC; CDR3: CASAFLSRETQYF
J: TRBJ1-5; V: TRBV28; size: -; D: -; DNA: TGTGCCAGCAGTTCCAATCCAGGGACCACGGGCAATCAGCCCCAGCATTTT; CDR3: CASSSNPGTTGNQPQHF
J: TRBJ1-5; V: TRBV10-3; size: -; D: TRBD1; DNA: TGTGCCATCAGTGAGTCAACAGGGGCGAGCAATCAGCCCCAGCATTTT; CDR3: CAISESTGASNQPQHF
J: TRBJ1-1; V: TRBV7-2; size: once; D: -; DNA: TGTGCCAGCAGCTCCGGGTGGATTCGCACTGAAGCTTTCTTT; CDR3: CASSSGWIRTEAFF
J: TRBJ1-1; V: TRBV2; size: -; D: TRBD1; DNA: TGTGCCAGCAGTGAAGCCCCGGGCAGGGGGACGAACACTGAAGCTTTCTTT; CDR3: CASSEAPGRGTNTEAFF
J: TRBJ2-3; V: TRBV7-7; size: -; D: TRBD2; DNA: TGTGCCAGCAGCCGACGCGGGGGGCGTAACGCAGATACGCAGTATTTT; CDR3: CASSRRGGRNADTQYF
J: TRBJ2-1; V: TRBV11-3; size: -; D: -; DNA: TGTGCCAGCAGCCGGGCTGGACTTCCATTTGTCGGGCCGTACAATGAGCAGTTCTTC; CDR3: CASSRAGLPFVGPYNEQFF
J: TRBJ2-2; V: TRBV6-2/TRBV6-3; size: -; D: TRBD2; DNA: TGTGCCAGCAGTTACTCGATAGCGGGGGGGCCCGTCACCGGGGAGCTGTTTTTT; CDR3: CASSYSIAGGPVTGELFF
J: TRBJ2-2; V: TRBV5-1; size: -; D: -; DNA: TGCGCCAGCAGTCTGAGATCAGGGGCGGGCACCGGGGAGCTGTTTTTT; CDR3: CASSLRSGAGTGELFF
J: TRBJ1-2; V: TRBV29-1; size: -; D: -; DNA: TGCAGCGTTGATGTAGCAGGGTTCTATGGCTACACCTTC; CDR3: CSVDVAGFYGYTF
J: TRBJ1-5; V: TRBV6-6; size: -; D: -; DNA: TGTGCCAGCAGTTACTCGAACAGTTATAGCAATCAGCCCCAGCATTTT; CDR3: CASSYSNSYSNQPQHF
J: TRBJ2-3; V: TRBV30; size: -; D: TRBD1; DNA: TGTGCCTGGAGTCATGACAGGGTGGACACAGATACGCAGTATTTT; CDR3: CAWSHDRVDTDTQYF
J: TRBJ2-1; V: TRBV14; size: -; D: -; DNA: TGTGCCAGCAGCCAAGTAATCATTAGGACAGCCATCCCCCTGGACAATGAGCAGTTCTTC; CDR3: CASSQVIIRTAIPLDNEQFF
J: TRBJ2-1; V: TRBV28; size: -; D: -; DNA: TGTGCCAGCAGTTTGGGGGGCGAAATATACAATGAGCAGTTCTTC; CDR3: CASSLGGEIYNEQFF
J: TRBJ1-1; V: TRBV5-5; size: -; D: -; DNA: TGTGCCAGCAGCTTACAGGGTTTGACTGAAGCTTTCTTT; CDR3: CASSLQGLTEAFF
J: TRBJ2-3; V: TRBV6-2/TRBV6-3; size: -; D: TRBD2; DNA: TGTGCCAGCAGTTCCTTAAGGGGGACTAGCGGGGGGGCAGATACGCAGTATTTT; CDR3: CASSSLRGTSGGADTQYF
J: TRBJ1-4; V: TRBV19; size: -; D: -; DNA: TGTGCCAGTCGGGACCTTCGACGGATTAATGAAAAACTGTTTTTT; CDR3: CASRDLRRINEKLFF
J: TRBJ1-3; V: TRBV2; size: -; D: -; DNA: TGTGCCAGCAGTGAACAGGGCGCCCAGCACACCATATATTTT; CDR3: CASSEQGAQHTIYF
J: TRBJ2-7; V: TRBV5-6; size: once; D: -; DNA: TGTGCCAGCAGCTTGGAGGGGTTGGGGAGCTCCTACGAGCAGTACTTC; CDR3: CASSLEGLGSSYEQYF
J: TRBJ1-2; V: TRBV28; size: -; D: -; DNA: TGTGCCAGCACCTCCGGGGAGGGATACTATGGCTACACCTTC; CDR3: CASTSGEGYYGYTF
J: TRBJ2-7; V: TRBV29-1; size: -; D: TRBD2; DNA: TGCAGCGGGGGGGGAGGGAGCTCCGAGCAGTACTTC; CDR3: CSGGGGSSEQYF
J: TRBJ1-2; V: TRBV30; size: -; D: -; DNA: TGTGCCTGGACCCGGACCCCTGGACCCCATGGCTACACCTTC; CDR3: CAWTRTPGPHGYTF
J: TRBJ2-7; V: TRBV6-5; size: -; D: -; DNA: TGTGCCAGCAGCCTCGACAACTACGAGCAGTACTTC; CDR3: CASSLDNYEQYF
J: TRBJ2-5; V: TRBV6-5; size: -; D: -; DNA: TGTGCCAGCAGTACTCTCTGGGGCCCAGAGACCCAGTACTTC; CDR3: CASSTLWGPETQYF
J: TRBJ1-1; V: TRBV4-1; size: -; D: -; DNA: TGCGCCAGCAGCCTGCTGGACAGTCGAACTGAAGCTTTCTTT; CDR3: CASSLLDSRTEAFF
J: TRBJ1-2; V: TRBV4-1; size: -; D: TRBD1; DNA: TGCGCCAGCAGCCAAGGACAGGGGAGCTATGGCTACACCTTC; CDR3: CASSQGQGSYGYTF
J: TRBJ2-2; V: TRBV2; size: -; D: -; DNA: TGTGCCAGCAGTGAAAGGACGAACACCGGGGAGCTGTTTTTT; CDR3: CASSERTNTGELFF